This T cell receptor beta chain was sequenced during a study of cytotoxic CD8 clonotypes in ibrutinib-treated CLL. Regarding the study as a whole: Clonality increased with ibrutinib response but returned toward baseline at progression. Shared public clonotypes were rare, and on treatment they either got smaller or stayed the same.

Per the germline V gene, CDR1 is SNHLY and CDR2 is FYNNEI. After removal of 6 bases from V and 2 bases from J, the junction contained 2 bases not matched to a gene. This CDR3 region has 13 residues. In regard to this clone: No antigen is known for it.

The data were produced by immunoSEQ multiplex PCR, yet TCRdb's version contains in-frame clones alone and is incomplete. The sample holds around 91,000 clones, 70% to 90% seen once. This material consisted of PBMCs, taken before ibrutinib treatment. This TCR derives from a human donor with chronic lymphocytic leukemia. This chain links TRBV2 with TRBJ1-2; TRBD1 matches 8 bases. For the CDR3, the DNA is TGTGCCAGCAGCCAGGGGGCCAACTATGGCTACACCTTC. Protein: CASSQGANYGYTF.